Below, 16 T cell receptor beta chains from the same sample are listed, as sequenced in a study of shared clonotypes between healthy human individuals. The assay was immunoSEQ multiplex PCR, and TCRdb's table has in-frame clones only and misses some. This table has 2 million to 2.5 million clones, about nine tenths appearing once. The material sequenced was naive CD4+ T cells from PBMCs. Subset in this sample: CD45RA+ positively selected. The receptors here all came from a man between 18 and 29 years old in good health. Some clones in this sample may be carry-over from other donors' samples.

The chain joins TRBV11-2 to TRBJ2-1, with a weak D call TRBD1 (5 bases). The CDR3 is 17 residues long. The germline V gene has CDR1 SGHAT and CDR2 FQNNGV. Deletions cut 5 bases from V and 5 bases from J, with 22 bases between. The CDR3 here is CASSRLGRAGRDNEQFF. In DNA form, the CDR3 reads TGTGCCAGCAGCCGACTCGGCAGGGCAGGAAGAGACAATGAGCAGTTCTTC.

About this clone: Other DNA sequences in the same sample also yield this CDR3. The DNA of the CDR3 is TGTGCCAGCAGATACCGGAGCACAGATACGCAGTATTTT. It specifies CASRYRSTDTQYF. This rearrangement joins TRBV5-8 to TRBJ2-3; D is unclear. CDR1 SGHTS and CDR2 YDEGEE come from the germline V gene. Between the trimmed V and J ends, which lost 5 bases and 0 bases, there was a span of 7 bases. CDR3 length equals 13 residues.

This sequence joins TRBV7-9 and TRBJ1-4; D gene unclear. Germline V gene lookup returns CDR1 SEHNR and CDR2 FQNEAQ (reference sequence). Trimming shortened V by 2 bases and J by 4 bases, and 11 bases separated the two germline ends. There are 15 residues in the CDR3. The CDR3 loop is CASSLLGHSNEKLFF. DNA of the CDR3: TGTGCCAGCAGCTTACTCGGGCACAGTAATGAAAAACTGTTTTTT.

The chain uses TRBV18 and TRBJ1-1; 10 positions agree with TRBD1. The length of the CDR3 is 14 residues. V was clipped by 5 bases and J by 3 bases; unmatched bases: 3. The germline gives CDR1 KGHSH, CDR2 LQKENI. The chain's CDR3 is CASSVGTGDTEAFF. CDR3 nucleotide sequence: TGTGCCAGCTCAGTCGGGACAGGGGACACTGAAGCTTTCTTT.

This rearrangement joins TRBV6-6 to TRBJ1-1; TRBD1 might be the D (5 bases). The V end lost 7 bases, the J end lost 10 bases, and 19 bases lay between the germline ends. This CDR3 spans 13 amino acids. Germline CDR1 MNHNY, CDR2 SVGAGI (reference sequence). The CDR3 is CASIQSTGAGAFF. The CDR3 nucleotides are TGTGCCAGCATCCAATCCACCGGGGCGGGAGCTTTCTTT.

V is TRBV2 and J is TRBJ2-7; 8 positions agree with TRBD1. Looked up from germline, CDR1 is SNHLY and CDR2 is FYNNEI. Trimming at V came to 6 bases and at J to 7 bases, leaving 8 bases not matched to a gene. The CDR3 has 13 residues. CDR3 in amino acids: CASRRQGAEEQYF. CDR3 coding DNA: TGTGCCAGCAGGCGTCAGGGGGCTGAAGAGCAGTACTTC.

This clone has only one observation. This sequence joins TRBV4-2 and TRBJ2-7, with 11 nucleotides matching TRBD2. J lost 3 bases, V lost 5 bases, and 6 bases had no gene match. Germline assignment: CDR1 LGHNA and CDR2 YNFKEQ. The CDR3 extends over 15 amino acids. The CDR3 DNA reads TGTGCCAGCAGCAAAGGTACTAGCGGGAGCTACGAGCAGTACTTC. It codes for CASSKGTSGSYEQYF.

J is TRBJ2-2 and V is TRBV6-5; D may be TRBD1 (5 bases). The V and J ends lost 7 bases and 4 bases respectively, with 7 bases between them. This CDR3 spans 12 amino acids. The V gene's germline CDR1 is MNHEY and CDR2 SVGAGI. The CDR3 loop is CASTRGTGELFF. The CDR3 DNA follows: TGTGCCAGCACAAGGGGCACCGGGGAGCTGTTTTTT.

Remarks on this clone: Other nucleotide sequences from this sample produce the same CDR3. The gene calls are TRBV5-4 and TRBJ2-3, with D unclear. Germline V gene sequence: CDR1 SGHNT, CDR2 YYREEE (reference sequence). With 4 bases removed from V and 4 bases from J, the gap between germline ends came to 7 bases. This CDR3 is 12 amino acids long. The CDR3 sequence is CASSPRADTQYF. CDR3 DNA: TGTGCCAGCAGCCCAAGGGCAGATACGCAGTATTTT. Supplemented by reference TRBV5-4 and TRBJ2-3, the full variable domain reads ETGVTQSPTHLIKTRGQQVTLRCSSQSGHNTVSWYQQALGQGPQFIFQYYREEENGRGNFPPRFSGLQFPNYSSELNVNALELDDSALYLCASSPRADTQYFGPGTRLTVL.

There are a few counts of this clone. The genes are TRBV6-1 and TRBJ1-5; D gene ambiguous. V was cut by 6 bases and J by 5 bases, with 8 bases left in between. The CDR3 has 12 amino acids. Germline CDR1 MNHNS, CDR2 SASEGT. CDR3 residues: CASRAVHQPQHF. The CDR3 region has the DNA TGTGCCAGCAGGGCGGTCCATCAGCCCCAGCATTTT.

This chain uses TRBV6-5 with TRBJ1-2; possible D gene TRBD1, 6 bases. The V end lost 11 bases, the J end lost 3 bases, and 19 bases lay between the germline ends. The CDR3 extends over 14 amino acids. Germline CDR1 MNHEY, CDR2 SVGAGI. The CDR3 DNA follows: TGTGCCTCGGGGGCAGGGGTCAGTTACTATGGCTACACCTTC. This codes for CASGAGVSYYGYTF.

This clone has only one observation. The chain employs TRBV5-6 and TRBJ2-3; 9 bases agree with TRBD1. Per the germline V gene, CDR1 is SGHDT and CDR2 is YYEEEE. The CDR3 has 15 amino acids. The trim removed 4 bases at V and 4 bases at J, leaving 7 bases unmatched. CDR3 bases: TGTGCCAGCAGCCCGGGACAGGGTTTGGCAGATACGCAGTATTTT. Translated: CASSPGQGLADTQYF.

The V call is TRBV11-2, the J call TRBJ2-1; 7 bases agree with TRBD1. V shed 5 bases, J shed 4 bases, and the junction held 5 bases outside the gene matches. Germline V lookup: CDR1 SGHAT, CDR2 FQNNGV. There are 14 residues in the CDR3. The CDR3 loop reads CASSTLGQYNEQFF. Here the CDR3 DNA reads TGTGCCAGCAGCACCCTGGGACAGTACAATGAGCAGTTCTTC.

The chain joins TRBV28 to TRBJ2-1; tentatively, D is TRBD1 or TRBD2 (7 bases each). Germline V lookup: CDR1 MDHEN, CDR2 SYDVKM. The CDR3 covers 16 residues. V shed 4 bases and J shed 6 bases, with 19 bases lying between them. The CDR3 loop is CASSSGGSGQSNEQFF. The CDR3 nucleotides read TGTGCCAGCAGTTCAGGGGGTAGCGGGCAATCCAATGAGCAGTTCTTC.

The chain is built from TRBV9 and TRBJ1-2, with 9 nucleotides matching TRBD1. The CDR3 extends over 14 amino acids. Trimming cost V 2 bases and J 3 bases; bases outside gene matches: 2. In germline, CDR1 is SGDLS, CDR2 YYNGEE. CDR3 nucleotides: TGTGCCAGCAGCGTCACAGGGGGCTACTATGGCTACACCTTC. This gives the protein CASSVTGGYYGYTF.

CDR3 protein: CASSPDRGYEQYF. The CDR3 nucleotides read TGTGCCAGCAGCCCCGACAGGGGCTACGAGCAGTACTTC. The chain has TRBV7-2 and TRBJ2-7; 8 bases are a match to TRBD1. The CDR3 has 13 amino acids. The trim removed 5 bases at V and 3 bases at J, leaving 3 bases unmatched. CDR1 SGHTA and CDR2 FQGNSA come from the germline V gene.